The T cell receptor (beta chain) under discussion was sequenced for a study of cytomegalovirus exposure and HLA in healthy donors. Some clones are missing from TCRdb's copy, which holds only in-frame ones; the method was immunoSEQ multiplex PCR. There are 120,000 or so clones in the sample; about nine tenths occur only once, and approximately 2% lies in the top ten. The study, taken as a whole, reports: Using the classifier, cytomegalovirus status was reportedly diagnosed with high specificity and sensitivity. The listing of 150 to 200 TCR beta chains classed them as cytomegalovirus-associated.

V was clipped by 4 bases and J by 0 bases; unmatched bases: 2. Germline V gene lookup returns CDR1 MNHEY and CDR2 SMNVEV (reference sequence). CDR3 length: 14 amino acids. Worth noting for this clone: What it binds is unknown.

The J gene is TRBJ2-7, the V gene TRBV27; 8 bases line up with TRBD1. The source is a woman aged 18-29 years in good health and CMV-seronegative. The material sequenced was PBMCs. In DNA form, the CDR3 reads TGTGCCAGCAGTTCAGGGGGCAGCTCCTACGAGCAGTACTTC. Translated, it gives CASSSGGSSYEQYF.